This entry describes one TCR beta chain. The method was immunoSEQ multiplex PCR; TCRdb's version includes in-frame clones alone and lacks a portion of them. The sample carries under 450,000 clones, about nine tenths recorded once. This record belongs to a study of blood T cell repertoires in COVID-19. This clonotype originated in a woman aged 45-59 years with COVID-19, enrolled during active disease. The material sequenced was peripheral blood.

The CDR3 spells CASSPPQGSDTQYF. The CDR3 nucleotides are TGTGCCAGCAGTCCTCCTCAGGGGTCAGATACGCAGTATTTT. V usage is TRBV28 and J usage is TRBJ2-3, with D perhaps TRBD1 (6 bases). Trimming removed 5 bases at V and 4 bases at J, with 13 bases between. The CDR3 covers 14 residues. Germline CDR1 is MDHEN and CDR2 is SYDVKM.